These 10 T cell receptor beta chains share one sample of origin, sequenced in a study of blood T cell repertoires in COVID-19. TCRdb's copy holds only in-frame clones and misses some; the assay was immunoSEQ multiplex PCR. In the table there are 150,000 to 200,000 clones, 70% to 90% of which are singletons. Sequences were obtained from peripheral blood. The receptors come from a man in his fifties or sixties with acute or convalescent COVID-19.

V and J are TRBV7-8 and TRBJ1-2, with 8 bases that match TRBD1. This CDR3 spans 16 amino acids. CDR1 is SGHVS, CDR2 FQNEAQ, per germline. With 5 bases clipped from V and 8 bases from J, the junction kept 16 bases outside the gene matches. CDR3 bases: TGTGCCAGCAGCCCCCTCGCCGTGACAGGGGATGGAGGCTACACCTTC. It translates to CASSPLAVTGDGGYTF.

The rearrangement joins TRBV4-1 to TRBJ2-1; 10 nucleotides align to TRBD2. Germline V gives CDR1 MGHRA, CDR2 YSYEKL. J lost 5 bases, V lost 0 bases, and 7 bases had no gene match. This CDR3 has 17 amino acids. As DNA, the CDR3 is TGCGCCAGCAGCCAAGAGACTAGCGGGCGTTGGGACAATGAGCAGTTCTTC. It translates to CASSQETSGRWDNEQFF.

V and J are TRBV9 and TRBJ1-2; D is perhaps TRBD1 (6 bases). Germline V lookup: CDR1 SGDLS, CDR2 YYNGEE. The length of the CDR3 is 13 residues. V lost 4 bases to trimming and J lost 8 bases, with 15 bases between them. The chain's CDR3 is CASSKNRDGGYTF. The DNA for the CDR3 is TGTGCCAGCAGCAAAAACAGGGATGGCGGCTACACCTTC. Drawing the rest from reference TRBV9 and TRBJ1-2, the complete variable domain is DSGVTQTPKHLITATGQRVTLRCSPRSGDLSVYWYQQSLDQGLQFLIQYYNGEERAKGNILERFSAQQFPDLHSELNLSSLELGDSALYFCASSKNRDGGYTFGSGTRLTVV.

The V call is TRBV18, the J call TRBJ2-1; TRBD2 matches at 11 bases. The CDR3 totals 15 residues. The J segment lost 3 bases and the V segment lost 5 bases, leaving 3 bases of the junction unmatched. Germline CDR1 and CDR2: KGHSH and LQKENI. The CDR3 spells CASSTTSGSYNEQFF. The CDR3 bases are TGTGCCAGCTCAACAACTAGCGGGAGCTACAATGAGCAGTTCTTC.

The chain joins TRBV28 to TRBJ2-7, with 10 bases matching TRBD1. V shed 5 bases and J 7 bases; nucleotides not matched to a gene: 8. CDR1 is MDHEN and CDR2 is SYDVKM in the germline V gene. The length of the CDR3 is 14 residues. CDR3 bases: TGTGCCAGCAGTCCCGGGACAGGGGTTTGGGAGCAGTACTTC. Amino acid sequence: CASSPGTGVWEQYF. The full variable domain, rest sourced from reference TRBV28 and TRBJ2-7, is DVKVTQSSRYLVKRTGEKVFLECVQDMDHENMFWYRQDPGLGLRLIYFSYDVKMKEKGDIPEGYSVSREKKERFSLILESASTNQTSMYLCASSPGTGVWEQYFGPGTRLTVT.

This chain links TRBV5-4 with TRBJ2-2; tentatively, D is TRBD2 (7 bases). Germline V CDR1 and CDR2: SGHNT, YYREEE (reference sequence). CDR3 length equals 15 residues. Trimming removed 1 base from V and 6 bases from J, with 13 bases in between. CDR3 protein: CASSLFGGLPGELFF. CDR3 DNA: TGTGCCAGCAGCTTGTTCGGGGGGCTCCCCGGGGAGCTGTTTTTT.

This sequence joins TRBV18 and TRBJ2-2, with unresolved D. Looked up from germline, CDR1 is KGHSH and CDR2 is LQKENI. The CDR3 runs 15 residues. V was cut by 7 bases and J by 1 base, with 13 bases left in between. The CDR3 is CASFRGPVNTGELFF. The CDR3, as DNA: TGTGCCAGCTTCCGAGGCCCAGTGAACACCGGGGAGCTGTTTTTT.

This clone has a handful of counts. V and J are TRBV5-4 and TRBJ1-2, with TRBD1 matching over 12 bases. With 3 bases clipped from V and 3 bases from J, the junction kept 9 bases outside the gene matches. There are 17 residues in the CDR3. Germline CDR1 is SGHNT and CDR2 is YYREEE (reference sequence). The CDR3 loop reads CASSSPGQGAIHYGYTF. The CDR3 DNA reads TGTGCCAGCAGCTCACCGGGACAGGGGGCGATACACTATGGCTACACCTTC. The whole variable domain, filled in from reference TRBV5-4 and TRBJ1-2, reads ETGVTQSPTHLIKTRGQQVTLRCSSQSGHNTVSWYQQALGQGPQFIFQYYREEENGRGNFPPRFSGLQFPNYSSELNVNALELDDSALYLCASSSPGQGAIHYGYTFGSGTRLTVV.

The CDR3, as DNA: TGTGCCAGCAGCGTCCGACAGACTAGCGGTCAAGAGACCCAGTACTTC. Its translation: CASSVRQTSGQETQYF. This chain joins TRBV2 and TRBJ2-5, with 9 bases matching TRBD2. Germline lookup yields CDR1 SNHLY and CDR2 FYNNEI. The CDR3 contains 16 residues. V trimming: 6 bases; J trimming: 2 bases; junction bases outside the gene matches: 10.

Only one count was recorded for this clone. CDR3 loop: CASSERGFTDTQYF. Written as DNA, the CDR3 is TGTGCCAGCAGTGAGAGGGGGTTCACAGATACGCAGTATTTT. The chain is built from TRBV2 and TRBJ2-3; D may be TRBD1 (6 bases). Germline loops: CDR1 SNHLY, CDR2 FYNNEI. The CDR3 is 14 amino acids. Trimming cost V 3 bases and J 2 bases, with 9 bases left between them.